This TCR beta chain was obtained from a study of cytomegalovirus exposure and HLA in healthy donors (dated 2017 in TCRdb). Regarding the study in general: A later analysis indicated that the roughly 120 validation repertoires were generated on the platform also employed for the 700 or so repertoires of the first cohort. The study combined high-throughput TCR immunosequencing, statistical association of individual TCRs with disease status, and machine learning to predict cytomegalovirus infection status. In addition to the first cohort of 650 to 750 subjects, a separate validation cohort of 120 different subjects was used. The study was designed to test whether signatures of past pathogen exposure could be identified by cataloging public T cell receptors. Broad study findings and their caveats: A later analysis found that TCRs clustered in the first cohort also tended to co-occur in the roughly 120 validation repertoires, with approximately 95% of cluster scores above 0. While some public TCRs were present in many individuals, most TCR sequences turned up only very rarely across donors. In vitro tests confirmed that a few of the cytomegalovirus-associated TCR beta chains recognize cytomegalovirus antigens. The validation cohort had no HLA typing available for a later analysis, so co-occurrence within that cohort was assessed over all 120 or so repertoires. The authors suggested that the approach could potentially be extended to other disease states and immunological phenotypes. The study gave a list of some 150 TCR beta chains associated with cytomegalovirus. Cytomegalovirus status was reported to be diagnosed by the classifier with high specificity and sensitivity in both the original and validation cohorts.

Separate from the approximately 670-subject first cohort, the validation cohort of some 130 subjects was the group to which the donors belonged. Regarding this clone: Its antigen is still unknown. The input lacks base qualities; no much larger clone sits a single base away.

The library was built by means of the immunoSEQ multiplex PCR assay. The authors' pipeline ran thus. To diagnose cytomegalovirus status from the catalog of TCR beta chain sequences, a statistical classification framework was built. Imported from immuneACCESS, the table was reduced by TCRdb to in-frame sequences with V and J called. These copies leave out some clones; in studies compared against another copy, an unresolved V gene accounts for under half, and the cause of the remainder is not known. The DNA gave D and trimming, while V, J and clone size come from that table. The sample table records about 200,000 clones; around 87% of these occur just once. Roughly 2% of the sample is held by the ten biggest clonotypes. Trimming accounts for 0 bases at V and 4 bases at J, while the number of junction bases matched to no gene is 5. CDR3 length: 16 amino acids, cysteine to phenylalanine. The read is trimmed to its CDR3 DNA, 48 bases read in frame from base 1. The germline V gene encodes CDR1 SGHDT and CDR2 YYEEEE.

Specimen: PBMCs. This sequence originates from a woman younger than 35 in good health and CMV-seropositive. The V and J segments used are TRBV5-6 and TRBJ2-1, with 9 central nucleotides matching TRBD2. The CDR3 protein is CASSLVVTSGYNEQFF. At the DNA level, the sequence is TGTGCCAGCAGCTTGGTAGTGACTAGCGGTTACAATGAGCAGTTCTTC.